This is a list of T cell receptor beta chains from one sample in a study of CD8+CD57+ T cells in acquired aplastic anemia. One entry per CDR3 protein, called by TCRdb with MiXCR from the reads. Here the sample spans some 200,000 distinct CDR3 sequences, 48% being singletons. Sequencing was done on a sample of sorted CD4+, CD8+, or CD8+CD57+ T cells (not recorded which) from PBMCs. Every receptor here comes from a human donor with aplastic anemia. Each CDR3 is given with its conserved first and last residue. Fields, in order: J gene, D gene, clone size, V gene, CDR3 length, CDR3 DNA, CDR3 protein. D genes are given only for firm matches. Rows give clone size only sometimes, using once, few, many, or a class for an expanded clone.

TRBJ2-1 TRBD2 - TRBV29-1 14 TGCAGCGTTGTTAGGGCTAGCGGGAGGAATGAGCAGTTCTTC CSVVRASGRNEQFF
TRBJ2-5 - - TRBV7-2 12 TGTGCCAGCAGCTCCAACCGGGACGGAGAATTCTTC CASSSNRDGEFF
TRBJ2-7 - - TRBV20-1 13 TGCAGTGCTGGCGAGGTCCGCCCCTACGAGCAGTACTTC CSAGEVRPYEQYF
TRBJ2-7 - once TRBV6-1 12 TGTGCCAGCAGTGAAAGCCTTACCGAGCAGTACTTC CASSESLTEQYF
TRBJ2-5 TRBD2 - TRBV19 17 TGTGCCAGTAGTATCGGACTTCGACTAGCGTCAGGAGAGACCCAGTACTTC CASSIGLRLASGETQYF
TRBJ2-2 TRBD2 many TRBV5-1 14 TGCGCCAGCGGGACTAGCGGGCCAACCGGGGAGCTGTTTTTT CASGTSGPTGELFF
TRBJ1-2 - - TRBV9 15 TGTGCCAGCAGTGCCCATGGGCAGGGGAACTATGGCTACACCTTC CASSAHGQGNYGYTF
TRBJ2-5 TRBD2 many TRBV4-1 18 TGCGCCAGCAGCCAAGATGAGGTAGCGGGTAACCCAAGAGCGACCCAGTACTTC CASSQDEVAGNPRATQYF
TRBJ1-2 - many TRBV19 14 TGTGCCAGTAGTATCGGCACGGGGGGCTATGGCTACACCTTC CASSIGTGGYGYTF
TRBJ2-1 - many TRBV2 13 TGTGCCAGCAGCCTCTACGGGGGCAGGGAGCAGTTCTTC CASSLYGGREQFF
TRBJ1-1 TRBD1 - TRBV4-1 15 TGCGCCAGCAGTCGACAGGGGGGAATGAACACTGAAGCTTTCTTT CASSRQGGMNTEAFF
TRBJ1-5 TRBD1 many TRBV12-3/TRBV12-4 13 TGTGCCAGCATATCAGGGGGCGGTCAGCCCCAGCATTTT CASISGGGQPQHF
TRBJ2-5 - many TRBV12-3/TRBV12-4 14 TGTGCCAGCAGTTTGGCGGGGGCAGGAGAGACCCAGTACTTC CASSLAGAGETQYF
TRBJ1-1 - - TRBV20-1 11 TGCAGTGCTCGCCTTCATGCTGAAGCTTTCTTT CSARLHAEAFF
TRBJ2-5 TRBD2 - TRBV5-1 15 TGCGCCAGCAGCTCAACCGGGACTAGCTTAGAGACCCAGTACTTC CASSSTGTSLETQYF
TRBJ1-5 - - TRBV10-3 15 TGTGCCATCGGCAACGGACAGTCACCCAATCAGCCCCAGCATTTT CAIGNGQSPNQPQHF
TRBJ1-1 TRBD1 many TRBV2 14 TGTGCCAGCAGTGTCGGCACAGGGGGCACTGAAGCTTTCTTT CASSVGTGGTEAFF
TRBJ2-3 - - TRBV19 15 TGTGCCAGTAGTATAGTCCCAGTGACCACAGATACGCAGTATTTT CASSIVPVTTDTQYF
TRBJ1-1 - - TRBV19 13 TGTGCCAGTAGCGAGGAGGGGAAAACTGAAGCTTTCTTT CASSEEGKTEAFF
TRBJ1-1 - many TRBV5-1 21 TGCGCCAGCAGCCCGCGAGGACGGGATGGTCTAGTTTCTCGAGTGAACACTGAAGCTTTCTTT CASSPRGRDGLVSRVNTEAFF
TRBJ2-1 - many TRBV5-4 15 TGTGCCAGCAGCTCCTCCCGGGTAGAGTCTCTTTTACAGTTCTTC CASSSSRVESLLQFF
TRBJ2-7 - - TRBV10-2 13 TGCGCCAGCAGTGAGTCAAGAAGGGGCGAGCAGTACTTC CASSESRRGEQYF
TRBJ2-1 - many TRBV7-6 16 TGTGCCAGCAGCTTGCAACCAGGCAGGACCGGCAATGAGCAGTTCTTC CASSLQPGRTGNEQFF
TRBJ1-1 TRBD1 - TRBV2 14 TGTGCCAGCAGTGAGCTGGGACAGTACACTGAGGCTTTCTTT CASSELGQYTEAFF
TRBJ2-5 - many TRBV20-1 11 TGCAGTGCTCCCCGGGAGAAGACCCAGTACTTC CSAPREKTQYF
TRBJ2-5 - many TRBV6-1 15 TGTGCCACCTCTCGAGGGAGTAAGGGCCAAGAGACCCAGTACTTC CATSRGSKGQETQYF
TRBJ2-7 - - TRBV20-1 17 TGCAGTGCTAGACCATTCAGAGGTTTCCTCCCCTCCTACGAGCAGTACTTC CSARPFRGFLPSYEQYF
TRBJ2-3 TRBD2 many TRBV12-3/TRBV12-4 15 TGTGCCAGCAGTTTTGGACTAGCGGTCACAGATACGCAGTATTTT CASSFGLAVTDTQYF
TRBJ1-1 - - TRBV2 12 TGTGCCAGGGACGGTGTGAACACTGAAGCTTTCTTT CARDGVNTEAFF
TRBJ2-7 - once TRBV9 15 TGTGCCAGCAGCGTAGGGGGGATTATGTCCCACGAGCAGTACTTC CASSVGGIMSHEQYF
TRBJ2-3 TRBD2 - TRBV20-1 16 TGCAGTGCTAGCCTGGGGGGGGGAGGGCCATCAGATACGCAGTATTTT CSASLGGGGPSDTQYF
TRBJ2-5 TRBD2 - TRBV24-1 13 TGTGCCACGGGGGAGGGACCGGTCGAGACCCAGTACTTC CATGEGPVETQYF
TRBJ1-1 TRBD1 many TRBV24-1 17 TGTGCCACCAGTGATTTTCCGGACAGGACCACGAACACTGAAGCTTTCTTT CATSDFPDRTTNTEAFF
TRBJ1-1 - few TRBV29-1 12 TGCAGCGTTGAGGCGCCGAACACTGAAGCTTTCTTT CSVEAPNTEAFF
TRBJ2-3 - - TRBV7-3 13 TGTGCCAGCAGCTTAAAGGGGGCAGATACGCAGTATTTT CASSLKGADTQYF
TRBJ2-7 - many TRBV5-1 14 TGCGCCAGCAGCTTTGACAGGAGCTCCTACGAGCAGTACTTC CASSFDRSSYEQYF
TRBJ2-1 TRBD2 many TRBV5-6 15 TGTGCCAGCAGCTTGAGACTAGCGGGAGCAAATGAGCAGTTCTTC CASSLRLAGANEQFF
TRBJ2-6 - - TRBV28 17 TGTGCCAGCAGTTGGGGCAGCTCTATCTGGGAGGCCAACGTCCTGACTTTC CASSWGSSIWEANVLTF
TRBJ2-5 - many TRBV5-1 19 TGCGCCAGCAGCTTGGCCTTTACACTAGACATTCTTCGGTTGGAGACCCAGTACTTC CASSLAFTLDILRLETQYF
TRBJ2-7 - - TRBV19 10 TGTGCCAGTAGCGGGTACGAGCAGTACTTC CASSGYEQYF
TRBJ1-2 - many TRBV18 12 TGTGCCAGCTCACCAGGGGTGGTAGGCTACACCTTC CASSPGVVGYTF
TRBJ2-7 TRBD2 - TRBV5-6 19 TGTGCCAGCAGCCCCTCAAAATCTCCACTAGCGGGGCTGCCCTACGAGCAGTACTTC CASSPSKSPLAGLPYEQYF
TRBJ2-2 - many TRBV5-8 14 TGTGCCAGCAGCTTTACACAGGGAACCGGGGAGCTGTTTTTT CASSFTQGTGELFF
TRBJ2-7 - many TRBV19 14 TGTGCCAGTAGGAGCCGAAAGGATTCCTACGAGCAGTACTTC CASRSRKDSYEQYF
TRBJ2-5 - few TRBV20-1 14 TGCAGTGCTAGAGATCGGAGAGGGGCGGAGACCCAGTACTTC CSARDRRGAETQYF
TRBJ2-5 - - TRBV20-1 14 TGCAGTGCTAGTGCCCTGGACAGCAAAGAGACCCAGTACTTC CSASALDSKETQYF
TRBJ2-1 - many TRBV2 14 TGTGCCAGCAATCGGCAGGGGAGGGACAATGAGCAGTTCTTC CASNRQGRDNEQFF
TRBJ2-1 - - TRBV7-2 13 TGTGCCAGCAGCTTACGGGGGGCCAATGAGCAGTTCTTC CASSLRGANEQFF
TRBJ1-4 - few TRBV27 12 TGTGCCAGCAGTTTAACCAGGGGAAAACTGTTTTTT CASSLTRGKLFF
TRBJ2-7 - - TRBV2 11 TGTGCCTGCAGTGGGAACTACGAGCAGTACTTC CACSGNYEQYF
TRBJ2-1 TRBD2 few TRBV18 18 TGTGCCAGCTCCCCACTAGCGGGGGGGACCGGGTCTAACAATGAGCAGTTCTTC CASSPLAGGTGSNNEQFF